Here is one T cell receptor (beta chain) with its context. There is no known antigen for this receptor. Per-nucleotide qualities are absent, and no much larger clonotype sits a single base away. The data were taken from a study of blood T cell repertoires in COVID-19 (dated by TCRdb to the early 2020s). Looking at the study overall: Collaborator samples came from the United States, Italy and Spain and covered acute and convalescent phases of COVID-19. A freely available public database, intended as a resource for researchers studying the immune response to SARS-CoV-2, is where the repertoires were released. Deeply sampled blood TCRbeta repertoires from subjects exposed to, actively infected with, or recovered from COVID-19 were included in the dataset. Samples were obtained from the ongoing ImmuneRACE study (first 160 participants) and from over a thousand subjects provided by 6 global collaborators. Nearly every sample came with metadata listing a de-identified subject ID, COVID-19 status, age in years and sex. Where HLA class I and class II types were available, the types were taken from metadata supplied by the sample provider, not from assay-based typing. The material from the prospective study consisted of cDNA or gDNA derived from T cells, B-cell-depleted T cells, or PBMCs. What the work shows at the level of the full study, not this receptor alone: How much clinical and demographic metadata was included differed by source and by participant, and the metadata was provided uncurated.

Samples from volunteer blood donors who had recovered from COVID-19 were contributed by a second Seattle source. Whole blood was collected in K2EDTA tubes by collaborating institutions according to the institutions' own protocols. For TCRbeta analysis, collaborator samples were shipped as frozen whole blood, as isolated PBMCs, or as DNA extracted from either sample type. At the junction V is shortened by 2 bases and J by 3 bases; bases outside the gene matches: 3. From a lookup of the germline V gene, CDR1 and CDR2 are MNHEY and SVGAGI. The cysteine opens and the phenylalanine closes a CDR3 of 14 amino acids. Only the CDR3 DNA stays, 42 bases, in frame from base 1. TCRbeta CDR3 regions were amplified from genomic DNA using the immunoSEQ Assay, a bias-controlled multiplex PCR. The source study handled its data this way. Within the assay, amplification of reference gene primers was used to estimate how many nucleated cells each sample contained. To quantify the absolute abundance of each unique TCRbeta CDR3 rearrangement, sequence reads were collapsed and filtered. For each sample, productive Simpson clonality was calculated by taking the square root of Simpson's diversity index across productive rearrangements. The table comes from immuneACCESS by way of TCRdb, which keeps in-frame sequences with V and J called. Part of the clones is missing from these tables; in studies checked, under half for an unresolved V gene and the rest for unknown reasons. V, J and clone size are taken as reported in that table, and D and trimming were inferred from the DNA itself. Present in this sample are around 260,000 clones, 88% of which were seen just once. In total, the top ten clones hold roughly 4% of the sample.

The sequenced material came from peripheral blood. This receptor was obtained from a man in his fifties or sixties who had recovered from COVID-19. The chain couples TRBV6-5 to TRBJ2-7, and TRBD1 matches 8 of the central bases. The nucleotide sequence reads as follows: TGTGCCAGCAGTTACACCGGACAGGGCTACGAGCAGTACTTC. Protein translation: CASSYTGQGYEQYF.